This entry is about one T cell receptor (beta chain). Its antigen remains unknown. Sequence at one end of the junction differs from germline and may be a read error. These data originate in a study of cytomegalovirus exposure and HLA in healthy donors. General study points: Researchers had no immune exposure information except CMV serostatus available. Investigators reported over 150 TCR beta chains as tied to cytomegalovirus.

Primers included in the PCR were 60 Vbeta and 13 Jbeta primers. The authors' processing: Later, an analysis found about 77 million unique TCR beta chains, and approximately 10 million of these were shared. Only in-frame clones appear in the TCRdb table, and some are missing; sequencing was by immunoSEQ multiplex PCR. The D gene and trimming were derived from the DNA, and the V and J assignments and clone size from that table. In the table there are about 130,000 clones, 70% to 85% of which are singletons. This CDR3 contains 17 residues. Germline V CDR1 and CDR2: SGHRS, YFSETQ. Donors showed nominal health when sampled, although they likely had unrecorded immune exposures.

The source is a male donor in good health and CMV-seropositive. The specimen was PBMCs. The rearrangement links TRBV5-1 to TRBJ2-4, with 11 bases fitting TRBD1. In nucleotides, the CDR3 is TGCGCCAGCAGCTACGGAGGACAGGGGGCTGCCAAAAACAGTCAGTACTTC. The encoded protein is CASSYGGQGAAKNSQYF.